The 19 T cell receptor beta chains below all came from one sample that was sequenced in a study of shared clonotypes between healthy human individuals. Some clones are missing from TCRdb's copy, which holds only in-frame ones; the method was immunoSEQ multiplex PCR. The sample lists fewer than 350,000 clones, about nine tenths occurring once. The sample was memory CD8+ T cells sorted from blood. The subset denotes: CD45RO+ cells pooled with CCR7-negative TemRA cells. Receptor source: a man between 18 and 35 years old in good health.

V gene TRBV29-1 combines with J gene TRBJ1-4; D is unresolved. Germline-derived CDR1 and CDR2 are SQVTM and ANQGSEA. The V end lost 4 bases, the J end lost 4 bases, and 10 bases lay between the germline ends. The CDR3 runs 13 residues. The CDR3 loop is CSVVLENNEKLFF. The DNA of the CDR3 is TGCAGCGTTGTTCTGGAGAATAATGAAAAACTGTTTTTT.

The CDR3 DNA is TGTGCCAGCTCAGCGACTGGAAGCTCCTACGAGCAGTACTTC. This gives the protein CASSATGSSYEQYF. The chain is built from TRBV18 and TRBJ2-7; D not resolved. CDR3 length: 14 residues. V shed 5 bases and J shed 0 bases, with 11 bases lying between them. Germline V gene sequence: CDR1 KGHSH, CDR2 LQKENI. Supplemented by reference TRBV18 and TRBJ2-7, the full variable domain reads NAGVMQNPRHLVRRRGQEARLRCSPMKGHSHVYWYRQLPEEGLKFMVYLQKENIIDESGMPKERFSAEFPKEGPSILRIQQVVRGDSAAYFCASSATGSSYEQYFGPGTRLTVT.

This clone was recorded many times. This sequence joins TRBV13 and TRBJ2-2, with TRBD1 as a possible D gene (6 bases). Trimming took 4 bases from V and 7 from J, leaving 13 bases between them. The germline V gene has CDR1 PRHDT and CDR2 FYEKMQ (reference sequence). The CDR3 is 14 residues long. This chain's CDR3 is CASSSSRGSGELFF. In DNA, the CDR3 is TGTGCCAGCAGCTCCTCCAGGGGCAGCGGGGAGCTGTTTTTT.

This clone has just one count. The rearrangement links TRBV7-9 to TRBJ1-2; no reliable D call. The CDR3 contains 15 residues. Germline CDR1 and CDR2: SEHNR and FQNEAQ (reference sequence). With 5 bases removed from V and 3 bases from J, the gap between germline ends came to 16 bases. CDR3 sequence reads: CASSRTKDGYYGYTF. DNA for the CDR3: TGTGCCAGCAGCCGGACCAAAGATGGTTACTATGGCTACACCTTC.

To note about this clone: Other DNA sequences in the same sample also yield this CDR3. This chain joins TRBV4-1 and TRBJ2-7, with TRBD2 identical over 9 bases. Germline loops: CDR1 MGHRA, CDR2 YSYEKL. The CDR3 is 14 amino acids. V was clipped by 0 bases and J by 4 bases; unmatched bases: 1. CDR3 loop: CASSQDSGGYEQYF. The CDR3 bases are TGCGCCAGCAGCCAAGATAGCGGGGGATACGAGCAGTACTTC.

Only one count was recorded for this clone. The chain couples TRBV11-2 to TRBJ2-5, with D uncertain. The CDR3 runs to 15 residues. The V end lost 1 base, the J end lost 4 bases, and 13 bases lay between the germline ends. Germline CDR1 and CDR2: SGHAT and FQNNGV. CDR3 region: CASSLGAGPGETQYF. Written as DNA, the CDR3 is TGTGCCAGCAGCTTAGGCGCTGGGCCAGGAGAGACCCAGTACTTC.

Here the CDR3 DNA reads TGTGCCAGCAGTCCACGGGACAGAACCTACGAGCAGTACTTC. This codes for CASSPRDRTYEQYF. The chain combines TRBV28 with TRBJ2-7; TRBD1 aligns across 7 bases. Unmatched junction bases numbered 6, after V lost 5 bases and J lost 2 bases. This CDR3 comprises 14 residues. Per germline, CDR1 MDHEN and CDR2 SYDVKM. Drawing the rest from reference TRBV28 and TRBJ2-7, the complete variable domain is DVKVTQSSRYLVKRTGEKVFLECVQDMDHENMFWYRQDPGLGLRLIYFSYDVKMKEKGDIPEGYSVSREKKERFSLILESASTNQTSMYLCASSPRDRTYEQYFGPGTRLTVT.

V gene TRBV5-6 combines with J gene TRBJ1-4, with D hard to call. CDR1 and CDR2 (germline): SGHDT, YYEEEE. V was shortened by 1 base and J by 8 bases, with 12 bases between the two germline ends. The CDR3 runs to 14 residues. CDR3 residues: CASSLRELEEKLFF. CDR3 nucleotide sequence: TGTGCCAGCAGCTTGCGGGAGCTGGAAGAAAAACTGTTTTTT.

The gene calls are TRBV6-1 and TRBJ2-5; no clear D gene. Germline assignment: CDR1 MNHNS and CDR2 SASEGT. Trimming stripped 7 bases from V and 2 bases from J, with 14 bases between. This CDR3 spans 14 amino acids. CDR3 in DNA: TGTGCCAGCACCTTGGCGGTCGGACAAGAGACCCAGTACTTC. Encoded protein: CASTLAVGQETQYF.

The V call is TRBV15, the J call TRBJ2-4, with D maybe TRBD2 (5 bases). This CDR3 is 14 amino acids long. Germline values: CDR1 LNHNV, CDR2 YYDKDF (reference sequence). Trimming shortened V by 3 bases and J by 8 bases, and 14 bases separated the two germline ends. CDR3 nucleotide sequence: TGTGCCACCAGCAGTCCCTGGACTCAGGACATTCAGTACTTC. Translated: CATSSPWTQDIQYF. The entire variable domain, with the rest obtained from reference TRBV15 and TRBJ2-4, is as follows: DAMVIQNPRYQVTQFGKPVTLSCSQTLNHNVMYWYQQKSSQAPKLLFHYYDKDFNNEADTPDNFQSRRPNTSFCFLDIRSPGLGDTAMYLCATSSPWTQDIQYFGAGTRLSVL.

V is TRBV10-3 and J is TRBJ2-1, with D perhaps matching TRBD2 (5 bases). Per germline, CDR1 ENHRY and CDR2 SYGVKD. The V end lost 0 bases, the J end lost 1 base, and 16 bases lay between the germline ends. This CDR3 spans 18 amino acids. CDR3 residues: CAISESILLAASYNEQFF. As DNA, the CDR3 is TGTGCCATCAGTGAGTCGATTCTGCTAGCCGCGTCCTACAATGAGCAGTTCTTC.

This chain links TRBV5-1 with TRBJ2-2; the D gene is possibly TRBD1 (6 bases). CDR3 size: 15 residues. With 1 base removed from V and 4 bases from J, the gap between germline ends came to 11 bases. Germline V gene lookup returns CDR1 SGHRS and CDR2 YFSETQ. The CDR3 DNA is TGCGCCAGCAGCTTGTGGGGGCCTACCACCGGGGAGCTGTTTTTT. This codes for CASSLWGPTTGELFF.

This clone appeared once. The chain has TRBV7-9 and TRBJ2-7; 10 bases match TRBD1. The CDR3 contains 15 residues. Trimming cost V 5 bases and J 7 bases; bases outside gene matches: 11. Germline-derived CDR1 and CDR2 are SEHNR and FQNEAQ (reference sequence). The CDR3 DNA sequence: TGTGCCAGCAGCGTAACCGGGACAGGGGCCTCGGAGCAGTACTTC. Amino acid sequence: CASSVTGTGASEQYF.

On this clone itself: The same CDR3 can be traced to other DNA sequences in this sample. The gene calls are TRBV29-1 and TRBJ2-5; unclear D gene. Germline CDR1 reads SQVTM; CDR2 reads ANQGSEA. V was shortened by 0 bases and J by 5 bases, with 1 base between the two germline ends. The CDR3 totals 10 residues. The DNA of the CDR3 is TGCAGCGTTGAAGAGGAGACCCAGTACTTC. Protein product: CSVEEETQYF. The full variable domain, with the rest looked up from reference TRBV29-1 and TRBJ2-5, is SAVISQKPSRDICQRGTSLTIQCQVDSQVTMMFWYRQQPGQSLTLIATANQGSEATYESGFVIDKFPISRPNLTFSTLTVSNMSPEDSSIYLCSVEEETQYFGPGTRLLVL.

J is TRBJ2-3 and V is TRBV6-5; TRBD1 matches at 8 bases. The length of the CDR3 is 15 residues. Losses at the gene ends were 2 bases for V and 5 bases for J; bases not matched to a gene: 6. CDR1 MNHEY and CDR2 SVGAGI come from the germline V gene. Here the CDR3 DNA reads TGTGCCAGCAGTTACGTCCAGGGGGCCATAGATACGCAGTATTTT. Its translation is CASSYVQGAIDTQYF.

CDR3 protein: CALGRGGPYSTNEKLFF. CDR3 DNA: TGTGCCTTGGGACGTGGGGGACCCTACTCGACTAATGAAAAACTGTTTTTT. The gene calls are TRBV30 and TRBJ1-4, with D possibly being TRBD1 (5 bases). Germline V lookup: CDR1 GTSNPN, CDR2 SVGIG (reference sequence). The CDR3 loop spans 17 amino acids. Trimming stripped 7 bases from V and 2 bases from J, with 23 bases between.

The chain carries TRBV7-9 and TRBJ2-7; TRBD2 matches at 12 bases. In germline, CDR1 is SEHNR, CDR2 FQNEAQ (reference sequence). This CDR3 has 17 residues. J gave up 0 bases and V 1 base, and 4 bases lay outside the gene matches. The CDR3 spells CASSLGLAGARSYEQYF. The CDR3 DNA sequence: TGTGCCAGCAGCTTAGGACTAGCGGGGGCCCGCTCCTACGAGCAGTACTTC.

The V gene is TRBV5-6, the J gene TRBJ2-7, with a weak D call TRBD1 (7 bases). Germline V gene data show CDR1 as SGHDT and CDR2 as YYEEEE. This CDR3 has 17 residues. V dropped 4 bases and J dropped 3 bases, with 23 bases sitting between them. The CDR3 loop is CASSPGGRRDSDYEQYF. CDR3 coding DNA: TGTGCCAGCAGCCCCGGGGGCCGCCGGGACAGCGACTACGAGCAGTACTTC.

V usage is TRBV5-1 and J usage is TRBJ2-7; the match to TRBD2 covers 12 bases. After removal of 4 bases from V and 0 bases from J, the junction contained 5 bases not matched to a gene. The CDR3 length is 16 residues. Germline lookup yields CDR1 SGHRS and CDR2 YFSETQ. The CDR3 DNA reads as TGCGCCAGCAGCCATGGACTAGCGGGATTCTCCTACGAGCAGTACTTC. This sequence encodes CASSHGLAGFSYEQYF. The whole variable domain, filled in from reference TRBV5-1 and TRBJ2-7, reads KAGVTQTPRYLIKTRGQQVTLSCSPISGHRSVSWYQQTPGQGLQFLFEYFSETQRNKGNFPGRFSGRQFSNSRSEMNVSTLELGDSALYLCASSHGLAGFSYEQYFGPGTRLTVT.